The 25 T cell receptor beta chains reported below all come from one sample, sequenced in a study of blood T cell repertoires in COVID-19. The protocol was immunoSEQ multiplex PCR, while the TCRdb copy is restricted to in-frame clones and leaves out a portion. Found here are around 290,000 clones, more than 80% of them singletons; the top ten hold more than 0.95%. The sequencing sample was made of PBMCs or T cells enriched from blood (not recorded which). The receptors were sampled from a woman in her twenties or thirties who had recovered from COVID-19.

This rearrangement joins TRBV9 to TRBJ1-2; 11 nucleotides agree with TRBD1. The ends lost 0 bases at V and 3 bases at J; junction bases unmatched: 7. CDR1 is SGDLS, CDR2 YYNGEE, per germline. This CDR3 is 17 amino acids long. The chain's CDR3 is CASSVDRTGGDHYGYTF. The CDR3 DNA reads TGTGCCAGCAGCGTAGATCGGACAGGGGGCGACCACTATGGCTACACCTTC.

In nucleotides, the CDR3 is TGTGCCAGCAGTGCGGCAACTGACTACGAGCAGTACTTC. The encoded protein is CASSAATDYEQYF. The V gene is TRBV28, the J gene TRBJ2-7; D is unresolved. CDR1 and CDR2 from the germline V gene are MDHEN and SYDVKM. V gave up 5 bases and J gave up 3 bases, with 11 bases separating them. There are 13 residues in the CDR3.

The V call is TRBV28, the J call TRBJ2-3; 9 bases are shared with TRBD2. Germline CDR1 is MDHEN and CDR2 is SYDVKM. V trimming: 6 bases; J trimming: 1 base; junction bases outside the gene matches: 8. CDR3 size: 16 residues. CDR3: CASRGLSGSGTDTQYF. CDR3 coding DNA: TGTGCCAGCAGGGGCCTTAGCGGGAGTGGCACAGATACGCAGTATTTT.

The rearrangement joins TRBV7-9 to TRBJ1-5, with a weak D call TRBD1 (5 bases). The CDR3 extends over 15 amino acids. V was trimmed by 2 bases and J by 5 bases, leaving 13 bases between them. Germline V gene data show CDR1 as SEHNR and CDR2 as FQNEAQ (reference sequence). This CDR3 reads CASSLSGTGDQPQHF. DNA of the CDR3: TGTGCCAGCAGCTTATCCGGGACGGGGGATCAGCCCCAGCATTTT.

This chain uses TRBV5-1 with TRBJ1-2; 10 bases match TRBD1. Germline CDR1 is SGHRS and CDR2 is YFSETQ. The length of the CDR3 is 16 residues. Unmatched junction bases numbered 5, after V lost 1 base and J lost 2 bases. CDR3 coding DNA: TGCGCCAGCAGCTTGCCTGGACAGGGGGGAAACTATGGCTACACCTTC. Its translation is CASSLPGQGGNYGYTF.

CDR3 sequence reads: CASSLESRGITDTQYF. The CDR3 DNA follows: TGTGCCAGCAGCTTAGAGTCCCGGGGGATCACAGATACGCAGTATTTT. The J gene is TRBJ2-3, the V gene TRBV7-2; weak D call: TRBD2 (6 bases). The length of the CDR3 is 16 residues. In germline, CDR1 is SGHTA, CDR2 FQGNSA. The V end lost 1 base, the J end lost 2 bases, and 13 bases lay between the germline ends.

The DNA for the CDR3 is TGTGCCAGCAGTGAGTCAGGGGTGAACACCATATATTTT. Encoded protein: CASSESGVNTIYF. The J gene is TRBJ1-3, the V gene TRBV25-1; D is possibly TRBD1 (6 bases). There are 13 residues in the CDR3. V lost 3 bases to trimming and J lost 7 bases, with 10 bases between them. Per the germline V gene, CDR1 is MGHDK and CDR2 is SYGVNS. The full variable domain, rest sourced from reference TRBV25-1 and TRBJ1-3, is EADIYQTPRYLVIGTGKKITLECSQTMGHDKMYWYQQDPGMELHLIHYSYGVNSTEKGDLSSESTVSRIRTEHFPLTLESARPSHTSQYLCASSESGVNTIYFGEGSWLTVV.

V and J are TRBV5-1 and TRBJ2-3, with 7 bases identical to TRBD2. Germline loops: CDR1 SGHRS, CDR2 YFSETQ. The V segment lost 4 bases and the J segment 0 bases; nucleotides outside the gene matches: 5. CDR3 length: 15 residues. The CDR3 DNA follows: TGCGCCAGCAGCAACGGACTAGATAGCACAGATACGCAGTATTTT. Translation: CASSNGLDSTDTQYF.

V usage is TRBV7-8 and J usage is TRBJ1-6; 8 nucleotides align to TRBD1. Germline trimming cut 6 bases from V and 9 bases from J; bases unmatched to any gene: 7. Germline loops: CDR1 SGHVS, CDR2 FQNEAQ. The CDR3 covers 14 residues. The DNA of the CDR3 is TGTGCCAGCAGAGCGACAGGGGAGAGTTCACCCCTCCACTTT. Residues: CASRATGESSPLHF.

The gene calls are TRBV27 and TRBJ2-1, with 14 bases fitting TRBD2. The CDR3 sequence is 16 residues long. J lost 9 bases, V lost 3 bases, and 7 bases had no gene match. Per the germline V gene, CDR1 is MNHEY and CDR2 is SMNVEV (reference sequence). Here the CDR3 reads CASSFTGLAGGVEQFF. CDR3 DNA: TGTGCCAGCAGTTTCACCGGACTAGCGGGAGGCGTTGAGCAGTTCTTC.

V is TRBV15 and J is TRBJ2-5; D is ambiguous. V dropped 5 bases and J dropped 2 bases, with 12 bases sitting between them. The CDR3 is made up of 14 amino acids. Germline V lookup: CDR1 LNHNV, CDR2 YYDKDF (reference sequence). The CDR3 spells CATSPPTYQETQYF. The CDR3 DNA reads TGTGCCACCAGCCCACCGACTTATCAAGAGACCCAGTACTTC.

This CDR3 reads CASSSQTSGEQFF. DNA of the CDR3: TGTGCCAGTAGTTCTCAGACTAGCGGTGAGCAGTTCTTC. The gene calls are TRBV19 and TRBJ2-1; 9 positions match TRBD2. J lost 9 bases, V lost 5 bases, and 5 bases had no gene match. The CDR3 is 13 residues long. Germline lookup yields CDR1 LNHDA and CDR2 SQIVND (reference sequence).

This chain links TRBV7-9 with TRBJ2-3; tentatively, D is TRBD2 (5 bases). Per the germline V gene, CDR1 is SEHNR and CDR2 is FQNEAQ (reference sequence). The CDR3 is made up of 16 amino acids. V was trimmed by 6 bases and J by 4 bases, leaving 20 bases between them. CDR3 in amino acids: CASSDMDSRPPDTQYF. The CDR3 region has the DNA TGTGCCAGCAGTGATATGGACTCCAGACCCCCAGATACGCAGTATTTT.

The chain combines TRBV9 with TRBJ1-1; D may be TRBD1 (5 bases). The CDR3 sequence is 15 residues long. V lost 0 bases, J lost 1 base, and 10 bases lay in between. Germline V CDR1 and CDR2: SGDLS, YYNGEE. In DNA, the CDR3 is TGTGCCAGCAGCGTAGAAGTCGACAGGAACACTGAAGCTTTCTTT. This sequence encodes CASSVEVDRNTEAFF.

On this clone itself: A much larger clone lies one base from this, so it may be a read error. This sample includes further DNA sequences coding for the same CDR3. For the CDR3, the DNA is TGTGCCACCAGCGACCGGACTAGCGGGAGGGCCTTAACCGATGAGCAGTTCTTC. This translates into CATSDRTSGRALTDEQFF. The genes are TRBV24-1 and TRBJ2-1, with 15 bases matching TRBD2. The J segment lost 8 bases and the V segment lost 7 bases, leaving 14 bases of the junction unmatched. This CDR3 is built from 18 residues. Germline V gives CDR1 KGHDR, CDR2 SFDVKD.

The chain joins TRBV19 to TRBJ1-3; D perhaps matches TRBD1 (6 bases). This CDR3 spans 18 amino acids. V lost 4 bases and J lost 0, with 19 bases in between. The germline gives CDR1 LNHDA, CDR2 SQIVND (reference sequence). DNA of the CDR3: TGTGCCAGTAGTAGGTACGCTCGACAGGTCCTCTCTGGAAACACCATATATTTT. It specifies CASSRYARQVLSGNTIYF.

In nucleotides, the CDR3 is TGTGCAAGTCGCTCGCCGGGACATAGGTTGGGGTACTTC. Its translation is CASRSPGHRLGYF. The gene calls are TRBV12-2 and TRBJ2-4; the DNA was not used to check the table's D call, TRBD1. TRBV12-2 is a pseudogene locus. This CDR3 spans 13 amino acids.

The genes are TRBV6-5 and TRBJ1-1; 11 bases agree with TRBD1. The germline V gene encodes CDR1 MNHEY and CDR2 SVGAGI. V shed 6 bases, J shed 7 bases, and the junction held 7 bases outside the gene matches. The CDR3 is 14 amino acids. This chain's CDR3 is CASSRGQGAFEAFF. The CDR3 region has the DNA TGTGCCAGCAGCCGTGGACAGGGGGCTTTTGAAGCTTTCTTT.

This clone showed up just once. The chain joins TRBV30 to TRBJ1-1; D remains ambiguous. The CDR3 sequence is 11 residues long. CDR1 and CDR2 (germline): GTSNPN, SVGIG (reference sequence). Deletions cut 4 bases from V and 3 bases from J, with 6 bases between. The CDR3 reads CAWKRDTEAFF. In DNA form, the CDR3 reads TGTGCCTGGAAGCGGGACACTGAAGCTTTCTTT.

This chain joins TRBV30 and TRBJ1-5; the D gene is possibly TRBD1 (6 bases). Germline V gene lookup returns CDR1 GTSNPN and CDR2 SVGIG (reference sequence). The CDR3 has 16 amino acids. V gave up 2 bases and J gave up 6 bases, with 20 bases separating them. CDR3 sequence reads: CAWSSPHSQGFQPQHF. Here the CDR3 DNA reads TGTGCCTGGAGTAGCCCTCATAGTCAGGGGTTTCAGCCCCAGCATTTT.

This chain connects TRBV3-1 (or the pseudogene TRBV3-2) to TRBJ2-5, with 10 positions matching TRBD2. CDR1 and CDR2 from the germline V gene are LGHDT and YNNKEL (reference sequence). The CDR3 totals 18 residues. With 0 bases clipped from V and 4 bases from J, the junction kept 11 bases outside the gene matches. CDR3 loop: CASSQDKSGRVRGETQYF. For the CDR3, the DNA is TGTGCCAGCAGCCAAGATAAAAGCGGGAGGGTGAGGGGAGAGACCCAGTACTTC.

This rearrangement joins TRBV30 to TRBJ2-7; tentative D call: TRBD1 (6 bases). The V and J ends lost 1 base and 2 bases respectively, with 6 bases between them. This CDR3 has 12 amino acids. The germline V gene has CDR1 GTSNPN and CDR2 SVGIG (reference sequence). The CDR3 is CAWSEGAYEQYF. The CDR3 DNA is TGTGCCTGGAGTGAGGGGGCCTACGAGCAGTACTTC.

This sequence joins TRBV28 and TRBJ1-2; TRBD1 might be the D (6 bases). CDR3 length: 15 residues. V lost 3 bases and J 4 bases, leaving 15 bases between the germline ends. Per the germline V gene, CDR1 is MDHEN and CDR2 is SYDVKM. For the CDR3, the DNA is TGTGCCAGCAGTTTCCCCTCGGACAGCCTCTATGGCTACACCTTC. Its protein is CASSFPSDSLYGYTF.

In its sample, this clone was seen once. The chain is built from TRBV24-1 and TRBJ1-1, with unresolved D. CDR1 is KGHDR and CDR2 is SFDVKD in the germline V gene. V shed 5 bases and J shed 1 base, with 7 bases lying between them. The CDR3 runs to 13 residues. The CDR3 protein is CATSGASNTEAFF. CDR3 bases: TGTGCCACCAGTGGGGCTTCGAACACTGAAGCTTTCTTT.

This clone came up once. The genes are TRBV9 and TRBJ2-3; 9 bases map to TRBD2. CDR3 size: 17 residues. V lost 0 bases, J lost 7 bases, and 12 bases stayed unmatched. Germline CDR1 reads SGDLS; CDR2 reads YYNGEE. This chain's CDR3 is CASSVEVSPSGIYTQYF. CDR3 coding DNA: TGTGCCAGCAGCGTAGAGGTCTCCCCTAGCGGGATATATACGCAGTATTTT.